This passage covers 30 T cell receptor beta chains from one sample sequenced in a study of T cells in Graves' hyperthyroidism and ophthalmopathy. TCR beta CDR3 sequences were amplified from RNA transcripts. RT-PCR in the first round (using the HTBI primer set) targeted the TCR CDR3. TCRdb used MiXCR to reprocess the multiplex PCR reads, holding one entry per CDR3 protein. The table includes 350,000 or so distinct CDR3 sequences, around 20% detected once. Sequenced sample: blood. The receptors stem from a woman between 50 and 59 years old with Graves' hyperthyroidism.

This clonotype was recorded at least ten times. The gene calls are TRBV12-3 or TRBV12-4 and TRBJ1-5, with TRBD1 as a possible D gene (5 bases). V dropped 1 base and J dropped 1 base, with 11 bases sitting between them. This CDR3 contains 16 residues. CDR3 residues: CASSLGLWGSNQPQHF. For the CDR3, the DNA is TGTGCCAGCAGTTTAGGACTTTGGGGGAGCAATCAGCCCCAGCATTTT.

This clonotype was seen more than once but under ten times. The chain is built from TRBV10-3 and TRBJ2-3; tentatively, D is TRBD1 (5 bases). The CDR3 spans 13 residues. Looked up from germline, CDR1 is ENHRY and CDR2 is SYGVKD. Deletions cut 1 base from V and 6 bases from J, with 8 bases between. The CDR3 coding sequence is TGTGCCATCAGTGAGTTGCCAGGGGATACGCAGTATTTT. Protein: CAISELPGDTQYF.

This clonotype was seen many times. The genes are TRBV20-1 and TRBJ1-1; D is ambiguous. Germline V gene lookup returns CDR1 DFQATT and CDR2 SNEGSKA (reference sequence). CDR3 length: 14 residues. V lost 0 bases and J lost 0, with 8 bases in between. The CDR3 DNA reads as TGCAGTGCTAGAGATGCCAGCCTGAACACTGAAGCTTTCTTT. This translates into CSARDASLNTEAFF.

This chain connects TRBV12-3 or TRBV12-4 to TRBJ2-7; the match to TRBD2 covers 10 bases. This CDR3 comprises 16 residues. V dropped 6 bases and J dropped 3; count of bases not matched to a gene: 11. The CDR3 bases are TGTGCCAGCAGCCTTTCAGGACTAGCGGACAGCTACGAGCAGTACTTC. This gives the protein CASSLSGLADSYEQYF.

The CDR3 DNA reads TGTGCCTGGAGTGGAGGGGTCACTGAAGCTTTCTTT. This sequence encodes CAWSGGVTEAFF. The chain has TRBV30 and TRBJ1-1, with D possibly being TRBD1 (5 bases). The CDR3 runs to 12 residues. V was shortened by 1 base and J by 4 bases, with 7 bases between the two germline ends. Germline V gene lookup returns CDR1 GTSNPN and CDR2 SVGIG (reference sequence).

This clonotype came up many times. The chain couples TRBV18 to TRBJ2-2; D tentatively fits TRBD1 or TRBD2 (5 bases each). The germline CDR1 and CDR2 sequences are KGHSH and LQKENI. The CDR3 has 14 residues. V was trimmed by 3 bases and J by 8 bases, leaving 13 bases between them. The DNA for the CDR3 is TGTGCCAGCTCACCGGGACCCGGCCGGGGGGAGCTGTTTTTT. Translating gives CASSPGPGRGELFF.

The chain recombines TRBV25-1 with TRBJ1-2; the D gene is possibly TRBD1 (5 bases). V was shortened by 2 bases and J by 10 bases, with 14 bases between the two germline ends. Germline V lookup: CDR1 MGHDK, CDR2 SYGVNS. This CDR3 spans 13 amino acids. The chain's CDR3 is CASSEAQQGIYTF. DNA for the CDR3: TGTGCCAGCAGTGAAGCCCAGCAGGGCATCTACACCTTC.

V usage is TRBV19 and J usage is TRBJ2-7; D remains unclear. The V gene lost 2 bases and the J gene lost 0 bases, with 11 bases spanning the gap. Germline V lookup: CDR1 LNHDA, CDR2 SQIVND (reference sequence). This CDR3 contains 15 residues. This CDR3 reads CASSIFPRSSYEQYF. The CDR3 nucleotides read TGTGCCAGTAGTATATTTCCAAGGAGCTCCTACGAGCAGTACTTC.

Many counts were recorded for this clonotype. The chain couples TRBV6-2 or TRBV6-3 to TRBJ2-3, with 10 bases fitting TRBD1. The CDR3 covers 14 residues. CDR1 MNHEY and CDR2 SVGEGT come from the germline V gene. Trimming took 6 bases from V and 4 from J; bases not matched to a gene: 4. CDR3 coding DNA: TGTGCCAGCAGGAGGGACAGGGGAGCAGATACGCAGTATTTT. Translating it yields CASRRDRGADTQYF.

With respect to this clonotype: A clone one base away is much larger, so this may be a read error. The V gene is TRBV20-1, the J gene TRBJ2-7; 10 nucleotides line up with TRBD2. The ends lost 6 bases at V and 8 bases at J; junction bases unmatched: 16. This CDR3 region has 15 residues. Per germline, CDR1 DFQATT and CDR2 SNEGSKA (reference sequence). The CDR3 loop is CSAARPAGGPHKQYF. The CDR3 nucleotides are TGCAGTGCGGCAAGGCCAGCGGGGGGGCCCCACAAGCAGTACTTC.

The CDR3 region is CASSLGGGQSNQPQHF. The DNA for the CDR3 is TGTGCCAGCAGCTTAGGGGGTGGGCAGTCCAATCAGCCCCAGCATTTT. The V gene is TRBV7-2, the J gene TRBJ1-5; D not certain. Trimming shortened V by 1 base and J by 3 bases, and 13 bases separated the two germline ends. The CDR3 runs to 16 residues. Germline values: CDR1 SGHTA, CDR2 FQGNSA. The full variable domain, its missing parts supplied by reference TRBV7-2 and TRBJ1-5, is GAGVSQSPSNKVTEKGKDVELRCDPISGHTALYWYRQSLGQGLEFLIYFQGNSAPDKSGLPSDRFSAERTGGSVSTLTIQRTQQEDSAVYLCASSLGGGQSNQPQHFGDGTRLSIL.

Ten or more counts support this clonotype. The V and J genes are TRBV3-1 and TRBJ1-6; 9 nucleotides align to TRBD1. In germline, CDR1 is LGHDT, CDR2 YNNKEL (reference sequence). The CDR3 sequence is 16 residues long. DNA for the CDR3: TGTGCGAGCTCCGACGGGGACAGGGTTTTTAATTCACCCCTCCACTTT. As protein: CASSDGDRVFNSPLHF.

This clonotype was observed a handful of times. The chain joins TRBV7-3 to TRBJ1-2; 8 bases agree with TRBD1. CDR3 length: 15 residues. Germline V gene data show CDR1 as SGHTA and CDR2 as FQGTGA. V gave up 4 bases and J gave up 3 bases; unmatched junction bases: 7. The CDR3 DNA is TGTGCCAGCAGCTCAAGGACAGGGTGGGACTATGGCTACACCTTC. Translating it yields CASSSRTGWDYGYTF.

J is TRBJ2-3 and V is TRBV7-2, with TRBD2 matching 8 bases. The V and J ends lost 1 base and 3 bases, in that order; junction bases with no gene match: 6. The CDR3 contains 16 residues. CDR1 and CDR2 (germline): SGHTA, FQGNSA. The CDR3 bases are TGTGCCAGCAGCTTAGTGCGGACTAGCATTACAGATACGCAGTATTTT. Translated: CASSLVRTSITDTQYF.

In its sample, this clonotype was seen a few times. This chain uses TRBV5-5 with TRBJ1-1, with D uncertain. The CDR3 has 15 residues. Trimming removed 2 bases at V and 1 base at J, with 12 bases between. Per the germline V gene, CDR1 is SGHKS and CDR2 is YYEKEE (reference sequence). CDR3 sequence (DNA): TGTGCCAGCAGCTTTATCTATCGACAGAACACTGAAGCTTTCTTT. It codes for CASSFIYRQNTEAFF.

Many counts were recorded for this clonotype. The gene calls are TRBV7-8 and TRBJ2-7; 9 bases fit TRBD1. The CDR3 runs 15 residues. Per the germline V gene, CDR1 is SGHVS and CDR2 is FQNEAQ. The V gene end was trimmed by 1 base and the J gene end by 4 bases; junction bases not matched to a gene: 5. CDR3 protein: CASSLGGQGLYEQYF. The CDR3 DNA follows: TGTGCCAGCAGCTTAGGGGGACAGGGATTGTACGAGCAGTACTTC. The whole variable domain, remainder taken from reference TRBV7-8 and TRBJ2-7, is GAGVSQSPRYKVAKRGQDVALRCDPISGHVSLFWYQQALGQGPEFLTYFQNEAQLDKSGLPSDRFFAERPEGSVSTLKIQRTQQEDSAVYLCASSLGGQGLYEQYFGPGTRLTVT.

This clonotype has only a few counts. The genes are TRBV29-1 and TRBJ2-7; 8 bases agree with TRBD1. Germline trimming cut 6 bases from V and 6 bases from J; bases unmatched to any gene: 13. This CDR3 spans 14 amino acids. Germline V lookup: CDR1 SQVTM, CDR2 ANQGSEA. CDR3 nucleotides: TGCAGCGTCATGTCCAGCGACAGGGGCGCCGAGCAGTACTTC. It translates to CSVMSSDRGAEQYF.

This clonotype was counted many times. The CDR3 bases are TGTGCCAGCAGGTCCCGGGACCCCCCGTATGAGCAGTTCTTC. This encodes CASRSRDPPYEQFF. The rearrangement uses TRBV7-9 and TRBJ2-1; the D call may be TRBD1 or TRBD2 (5 bases each). Trimming left V 6 bases short and J 8 bases short, with 17 bases between. The CDR3 extends over 14 amino acids. CDR1 and CDR2 (germline): SEHNR, FQNEAQ (reference sequence). Together with reference TRBV7-9 and TRBJ2-1, the CDR3 gives the full variable domain: DTGVSQNPRHKITKRGQNVTFRCDPISEHNRLYWYRQTLGQGPEFLTYFQNEAQLEKSRLLSDRFSAERPKGSFSTLEIQRTEQGDSAMYLCASRSRDPPYEQFFGPGTRLTVL.

The chain uses TRBV20-1 and TRBJ1-2; 9 nucleotides match TRBD1. Germline CDR1 and CDR2: DFQATT and SNEGSKA (reference sequence). Trimming took 4 bases from V and 7 from J; bases not matched to a gene: 16. There are 16 residues in the CDR3. CDR3 sequence reads: CSANSPGQGVWGGYTF. The CDR3 region has the DNA TGCAGTGCTAACAGCCCGGGACAGGGAGTCTGGGGTGGCTACACCTTC.

This clonotype has at least ten counts. This chain uses TRBV28 with TRBJ2-3; 11 nucleotides align to TRBD1. CDR3 length: 15 amino acids. V shed 6 bases, J shed 3 bases, and the junction held 5 bases outside the gene matches. From germline, CDR1 is MDHEN and CDR2 SYDVKM. In DNA, the CDR3 is TGTGCCAGCAGGGACAGGGGGCTTCGAACAGATACGCAGTATTTT. It encodes CASRDRGLRTDTQYF.

The chain recombines TRBV5-1 with TRBJ2-7; D is unresolved. CDR1 and CDR2 from the germline V gene are SGHRS and YFSETQ. The CDR3 is made up of 14 amino acids. V was pared by 5 bases and J by 1 base, with 13 bases between. As DNA, the CDR3 is TGCGCCAGCAGTTGGGCCGGTGCTTCCTACGAGCAGTACTTC. It translates to CASSWAGASYEQYF. Variable domain in full (rest from reference TRBV5-1 and TRBJ2-7): KAGVTQTPRYLIKTRGQQVTLSCSPISGHRSVSWYQQTPGQGLQFLFEYFSETQRNKGNFPGRFSGRQFSNSRSEMNVSTLELGDSALYLCASSWAGASYEQYFGPGTRLTVT.

The V call is TRBV2, the J call TRBJ2-2; 7 nucleotides line up with TRBD1. CDR1 is SNHLY, CDR2 FYNNEI, per germline. The trim removed 8 bases at V and 1 base at J, leaving 4 bases unmatched. The CDR3 contains 14 residues. CDR3: CASGYRGNTGELFF. The DNA for the CDR3 is TGTGCCAGCGGTTACAGGGGGAACACCGGGGAGCTGTTTTTT.

V gene TRBV14 combines with J gene TRBJ2-7; D is unclear. The V gene's germline CDR1 is SGHDN and CDR2 FVKESK. Trimming shortened V by 0 bases and J by 0 bases, and 9 bases separated the two germline ends. This CDR3 contains 15 residues. The CDR3 DNA reads as TGTGCCAGCAGCCAAGAGCAGCTGAGCTCCTACGAGCAGTACTTC. It translates to CASSQEQLSSYEQYF.

The rearrangement uses TRBV11-2 and TRBJ2-7, with TRBD2 matching over 7 bases. The length of the CDR3 is 16 residues. Germline trimming cut 1 base from V and 2 bases from J; bases unmatched to any gene: 8. Germline V gene lookup returns CDR1 SGHAT and CDR2 FQNNGV. The CDR3 reads CASSLGAAGETYEQYF. The DNA of the CDR3 is TGTGCCAGCAGCTTAGGGGCGGCGGGAGAGACCTACGAGCAGTACTTC.

V gene TRBV19 combines with J gene TRBJ1-5; 10 bases map to TRBD1. This CDR3 spans 16 amino acids. Germline V gives CDR1 LNHDA, CDR2 SQIVND (reference sequence). V shed 5 bases and J 0 bases; nucleotides not matched to a gene: 4. The CDR3 loop is CASSQDRGDSNQPQHF. The DNA of the CDR3 is TGTGCCAGTAGTCAGGACAGGGGGGATAGCAATCAGCCCCAGCATTTT.

As regards this clonotype: Given a much more abundant clone one base away, this may be a read error. J is TRBJ1-1 and V is TRBV5-1, with D perhaps matching TRBD1 (5 bases). The germline gives CDR1 SGHRS, CDR2 YFSETQ. This CDR3 contains 14 residues. Trimming stripped 3 bases from V and 3 bases from J, with 12 bases between. The CDR3: CASSSRGTYTEAFF. The CDR3 region has the DNA TGCGCCAGCAGCTCGAGGGGCACGTACACTGAAGCTTTCTTT.

Here the CDR3 reads CASSVGLEETQYF. Written as DNA, the CDR3 is TGCGCCAGCAGCGTTGGGTTGGAGGAGACCCAGTACTTC. This rearrangement joins TRBV5-1 to TRBJ2-5; D unclear. CDR3 length: 13 residues. Germline V gene sequence: CDR1 SGHRS, CDR2 YFSETQ. V was cut by 4 bases and J by 5 bases, with 12 bases left in between.

V is TRBV30 and J is TRBJ2-7; 7 bases map to TRBD1. Germline V CDR1 and CDR2: GTSNPN, SVGIG (reference sequence). The J segment lost 7 bases and the V segment lost 1 base, leaving 4 bases of the junction unmatched. There are 12 residues in the CDR3. CDR3 region: CAWSAPGGEQYF. The CDR3 nucleotides are TGTGCCTGGAGTGCCCCAGGGGGAGAGCAGTACTTC.

This clonotype was counted many times. The V gene is TRBV12-3 or TRBV12-4, the J gene TRBJ2-3; 8 bases match TRBD2. The CDR3 has 16 residues. After removal of 4 bases from V and 4 bases from J, the junction contained 10 bases not matched to a gene. CDR3 nucleotides: TGTGCCAGCAGTTCGCAAGGAGGACTAGCTTCAGATACGCAGTATTTT. Residues: CASSSQGGLASDTQYF.

This chain joins TRBV3-1 and TRBJ1-1; the D gene is possibly TRBD1 (5 bases). Germline lookup yields CDR1 LGHDT and CDR2 YNNKEL (reference sequence). CDR3 length: 16 residues. Trimming shortened V by 5 bases and J by 4 bases, and 20 bases separated the two germline ends. The CDR3 region has the DNA TGTGCCAGCAGCTCGCGGACTGGAGATAGGGGCACTGAAGCTTTCTTT. Translation: CASSSRTGDRGTEAFF.